This T cell receptor (beta chain) was retrieved from a study of cytomegalovirus exposure and HLA in healthy donors. Study-wide results and limits: The records held CMV serostatus as the only immune exposure information. In vitro, three CMV-associated chains proved specific for CMV antigens. Later analysis identified a missense DCLRE1C variant that was linked to TCR beta V- and J-gene trimming.

Germline V gene sequence: CDR1 LNHDA, CDR2 SQIVND (reference sequence). The length of the CDR3 is 14 residues. V lost 3 bases to trimming and J lost 6 bases; unmatched junction nucleotides: 5. To note about this clone: What it recognizes is unknown.

PCR amplification relied on 60 Vbeta primers (plus 13 Jbeta primers). The method was immunoSEQ multiplex PCR; TCRdb's version includes in-frame clones alone and lacks a portion of them. The table shows roughly 100,000 clones, with 60% to 85% occurring only once. Sequencing was carried out using PBMCs. The gene calls are TRBV19 and TRBJ2-7; 10 bases line up with TRBD1. The sequence came from a female donor in good health and CMV-seropositive. As DNA, the CDR3 is TGTGCCAGTAGTATGACCGGACAGGGGGGCGAGCAGTACTTC. Translated, it gives CASSMTGQGGEQYF. The complete variable domain, with remaining parts taken from reference TRBV19 and TRBJ2-7, reads DGGITQSPKYLFRKEGQNVTLSCEQNLNHDAMYWYRQDPGQGLRLIYYSQIVNDFQKGDIAEGYSVSREKKESFPLTVTSAQKNPTAFYLCASSMTGQGGEQYFGPGTRLTVT.